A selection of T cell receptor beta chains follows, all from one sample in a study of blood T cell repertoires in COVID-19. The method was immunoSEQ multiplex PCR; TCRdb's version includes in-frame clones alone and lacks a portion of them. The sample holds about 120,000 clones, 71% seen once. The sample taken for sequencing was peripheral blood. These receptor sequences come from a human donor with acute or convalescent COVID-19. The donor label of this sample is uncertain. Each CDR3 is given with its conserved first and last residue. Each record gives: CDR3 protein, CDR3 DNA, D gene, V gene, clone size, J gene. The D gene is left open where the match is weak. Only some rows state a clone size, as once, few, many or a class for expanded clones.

cdr3_aa: CASRTGGGGNEKLFF; cdr3_nt: TGTGCCAGCAGGACAGGGGGCGGGGGTAATGAAAAACTGTTTTTT; d_call: TRBD1; v_call: TRBV6-5; clone_size: .; j_call: TRBJ1-4
cdr3_aa: CASSLEGAGEQFF; cdr3_nt: TGCGCCAGCAGCTTGGAGGGGGCCGGTGAGCAGTTCTTC; d_call: TRBD1; v_call: TRBV5-1; clone_size: .; j_call: TRBJ2-1
cdr3_aa: CASSLAQGMGNEKLFF; cdr3_nt: TGCGCCAGCAGCTTGGCCCAGGGGATGGGTAATGAAAAACTGTTTTTT; d_call: .; v_call: TRBV5-1; clone_size: .; j_call: TRBJ1-4
cdr3_aa: CASSSGGSGNTIYF; cdr3_nt: TGTGCCAGTAGTAGTGGGGGCAGTGGAAACACCATATATTTT; d_call: .; v_call: TRBV19; clone_size: .; j_call: TRBJ1-3
cdr3_aa: CASSLALTGVAEKLFF; cdr3_nt: TGTGCCAGCAGCTTAGCGCTTACAGGGGTGGCTGAAAAACTGTTTTTT; d_call: TRBD1; v_call: TRBV7-2; clone_size: .; j_call: TRBJ1-4
cdr3_aa: CASSLGARGTDSPLHF; cdr3_nt: TGTGCCAGCAGCTTAGGGGCCCGCGGGACGGATTCACCCCTCCACTTT; d_call: .; v_call: TRBV7-6; clone_size: .; j_call: TRBJ1-6
cdr3_aa: CASTKGRGTEAFF; cdr3_nt: TGTGCCAGCACCAAAGGGCGGGGGACTGAAGCTTTCTTT; d_call: .; v_call: TRBV6-5; clone_size: .; j_call: TRBJ1-1
cdr3_aa: CSVSRGDGSPLHF; cdr3_nt: TGCAGCGTTTCCCGGGGGGACGGTTCACCCCTCCACTTT; d_call: .; v_call: TRBV29-1; clone_size: .; j_call: TRBJ1-6
cdr3_aa: CSVGAGGTDTQYF; cdr3_nt: TGCAGCGTTGGGGCGGGGGGCACAGATACGCAGTATTTT; d_call: TRBD2; v_call: TRBV29-1; clone_size: .; j_call: TRBJ2-3
cdr3_aa: CASSLGLGTSSYEQYF; cdr3_nt: TGCGCCAGCAGCTTGGGATTGGGGACTAGCTCCTACGAGCAGTACTTC; d_call: TRBD2; v_call: TRBV5-1; clone_size: .; j_call: TRBJ2-7
cdr3_aa: CASSIGGGINEQFF; cdr3_nt: TGTGCCAGTAGTATTGGCGGGGGGATCAATGAGCAGTTCTTC; d_call: TRBD2; v_call: TRBV19; clone_size: .; j_call: TRBJ2-1
cdr3_aa: CASRTGTQETQYF; cdr3_nt: TGTGCCAGTAGAACAGGGACCCAAGAGACCCAGTACTTC; d_call: .; v_call: TRBV19; clone_size: .; j_call: TRBJ2-5
cdr3_aa: CASSLGSSGGTETQYF; cdr3_nt: TGTGCCAGCAGCTTAGGTTCAAGCGGGGGAACGGAGACCCAGTACTTC; d_call: TRBD2; v_call: TRBV7-9; clone_size: few; j_call: TRBJ2-5
cdr3_aa: CSAAKGAGQFF; cdr3_nt: TGCAGTGCAGCCAAGGGGGCAGGGCAGTTCTTC; d_call: TRBD1; v_call: TRBV20-1; clone_size: .; j_call: TRBJ2-1
cdr3_aa: CASSGTPNTEAFF; cdr3_nt: TGTGCCAGCTCCGGGACACCGAACACTGAAGCTTTCTTT; d_call: .; v_call: TRBV18; clone_size: .; j_call: TRBJ1-1
cdr3_aa: CASSPSGESTDTQYF; cdr3_nt: TGTGCCAGCAGTCCGAGCGGGGAAAGCACAGATACGCAGTATTTT; d_call: TRBD2; v_call: TRBV5-5; clone_size: .; j_call: TRBJ2-3
cdr3_aa: CASSFGGATTDTQYF; cdr3_nt: TGTGCCAGCAGTTTCGGCGGGGCGACCACAGATACGCAGTATTTT; d_call: .; v_call: TRBV28; clone_size: many; j_call: TRBJ2-3
cdr3_aa: CATSSGQGHYGYTF; cdr3_nt: TGTGCCACCAGCAGTGGACAGGGGCACTATGGCTACACCTTC; d_call: TRBD1; v_call: TRBV15; clone_size: .; j_call: TRBJ1-2
cdr3_aa: CASSSGSYGYTF; cdr3_nt: TGTGCCAGCAGTTCGGGGTCCTATGGCTACACCTTC; d_call: .; v_call: TRBV28; clone_size: .; j_call: TRBJ1-2
cdr3_aa: CASSLDRVENNSPLHF; cdr3_nt: TGCGCCAGCAGCTTGGACAGGGTGGAAAATAATTCACCCCTCCACTTT; d_call: .; v_call: TRBV5-1; clone_size: .; j_call: TRBJ1-6
cdr3_aa: CSVEGTSGGTQYF; cdr3_nt: TGCAGCGTTGAAGGGACTAGCGGGGGTACCCAGTACTTC; d_call: TRBD2; v_call: TRBV29-1; clone_size: .; j_call: TRBJ2-5
cdr3_aa: CASSQGAATNEKLFF; cdr3_nt: TGTGCCAGCTCACAGGGGGCGGCGACTAATGAAAAACTGTTTTTT; d_call: TRBD1; v_call: TRBV18; clone_size: .; j_call: TRBJ1-4
cdr3_aa: CASSIRPYEQYF; cdr3_nt: TGTGCCAGTAGTATCAGGCCATACGAGCAGTACTTC; d_call: .; v_call: TRBV19; clone_size: once; j_call: TRBJ2-7
cdr3_aa: CASSEGRTEAFF; cdr3_nt: TGTGCCAGCAGTGAAGGGAGGACTGAAGCTTTCTTT; d_call: .; v_call: TRBV2; clone_size: few; j_call: TRBJ1-1
cdr3_aa: CASSLATRGGSSSYNEQFF; cdr3_nt: TGCGCCAGCAGCTTGGCGACTAGGGGGGGTTCTAGCTCCTACAATGAGCAGTTCTTC; d_call: .; v_call: TRBV5-1; clone_size: .; j_call: TRBJ2-1
cdr3_aa: CAWERTGGSGSPLHF; cdr3_nt: TGTGCCTGGGAGAGGACAGGGGGCTCGGGTTCACCCCTCCACTTT; d_call: TRBD1; v_call: TRBV30; clone_size: few; j_call: TRBJ1-6
cdr3_aa: CASSSRSNQPQHF; cdr3_nt: TGTGCCAGTAGTAGCAGGTCAAATCAGCCCCAGCATTTT; d_call: .; v_call: TRBV19; clone_size: .; j_call: TRBJ1-5
cdr3_aa: CASSARRPGDNSPLHF; cdr3_nt: TGTGCCAGCAGTGCCAGGAGGCCAGGGGATAATTCACCCCTCCACTTT; d_call: .; v_call: TRBV27; clone_size: .; j_call: TRBJ1-6